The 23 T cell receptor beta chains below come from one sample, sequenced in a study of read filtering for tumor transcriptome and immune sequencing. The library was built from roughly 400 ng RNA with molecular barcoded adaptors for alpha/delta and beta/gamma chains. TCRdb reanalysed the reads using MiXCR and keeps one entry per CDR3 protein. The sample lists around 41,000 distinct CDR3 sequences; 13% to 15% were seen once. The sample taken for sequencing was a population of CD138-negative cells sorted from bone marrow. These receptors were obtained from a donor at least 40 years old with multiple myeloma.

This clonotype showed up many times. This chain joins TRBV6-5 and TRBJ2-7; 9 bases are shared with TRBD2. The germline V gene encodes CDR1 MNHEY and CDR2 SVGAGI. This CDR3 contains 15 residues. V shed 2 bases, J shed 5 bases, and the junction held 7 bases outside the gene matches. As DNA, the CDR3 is TGTGCCAGCAGTTACGCGGGAGGGGGCGATCACGAGCAGTACTTC. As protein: CASSYAGGGDHEQYF.

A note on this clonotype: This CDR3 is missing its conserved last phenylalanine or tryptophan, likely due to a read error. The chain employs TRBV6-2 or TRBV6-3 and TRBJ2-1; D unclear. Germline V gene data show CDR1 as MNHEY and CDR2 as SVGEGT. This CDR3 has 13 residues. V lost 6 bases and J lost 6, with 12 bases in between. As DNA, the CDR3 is TGTGCCAGCAGCGCTGTAAGGGTCAATGAGCAGTTCTCC. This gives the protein CASSAVRVNEQFS.

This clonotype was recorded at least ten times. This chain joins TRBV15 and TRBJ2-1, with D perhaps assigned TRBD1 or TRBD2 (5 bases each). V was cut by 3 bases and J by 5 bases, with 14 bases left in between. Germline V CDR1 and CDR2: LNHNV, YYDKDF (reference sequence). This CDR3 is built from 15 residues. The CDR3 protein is CATSRAMMGDNEQFF. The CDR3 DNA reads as TGTGCCACCAGCAGGGCCATGATGGGGGACAATGAGCAGTTCTTC.

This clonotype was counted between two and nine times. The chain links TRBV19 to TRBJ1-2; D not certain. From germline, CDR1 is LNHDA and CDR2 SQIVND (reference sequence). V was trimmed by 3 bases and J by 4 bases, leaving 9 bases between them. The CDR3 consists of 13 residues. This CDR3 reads CASSMGRLYGYTF. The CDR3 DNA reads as TGTGCCAGTAGTATGGGCAGACTCTATGGCTACACCTTC.

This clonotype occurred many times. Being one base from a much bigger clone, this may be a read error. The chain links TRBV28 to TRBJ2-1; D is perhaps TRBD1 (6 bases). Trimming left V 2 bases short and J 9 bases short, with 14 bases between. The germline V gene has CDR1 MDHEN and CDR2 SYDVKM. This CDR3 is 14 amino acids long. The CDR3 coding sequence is TGTGCCAGCAGTTTAAGTACAGGGAACAGTGAGCAGTTCTTC. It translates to CASSLSTGNSEQFF.

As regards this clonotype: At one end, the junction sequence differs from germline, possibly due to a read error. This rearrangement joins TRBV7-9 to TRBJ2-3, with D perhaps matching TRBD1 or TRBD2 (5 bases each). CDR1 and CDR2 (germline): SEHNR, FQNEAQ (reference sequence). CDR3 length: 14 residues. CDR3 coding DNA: TGTACCAGCAGCTGGGGCCCTAGCACGGATACGCAGTATTTT. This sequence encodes CTSSWGPSTDTQYF.

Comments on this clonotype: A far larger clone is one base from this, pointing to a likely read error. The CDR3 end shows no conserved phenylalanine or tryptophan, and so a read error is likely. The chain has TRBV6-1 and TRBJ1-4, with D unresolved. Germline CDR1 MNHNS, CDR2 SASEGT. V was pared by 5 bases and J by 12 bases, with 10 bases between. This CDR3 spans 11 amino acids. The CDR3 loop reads CASSYGQQLFL. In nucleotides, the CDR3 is TGTGCCAGCAGTTATGGTCAGCAACTGTTTCTT.

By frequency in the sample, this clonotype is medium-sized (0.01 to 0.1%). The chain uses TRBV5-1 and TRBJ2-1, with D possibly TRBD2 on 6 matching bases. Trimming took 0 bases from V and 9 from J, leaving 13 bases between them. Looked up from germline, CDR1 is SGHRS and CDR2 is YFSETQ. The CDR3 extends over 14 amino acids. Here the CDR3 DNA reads TGCGCCAGCAGCTTGGGTCGGGGGTTAGGTGAGCAGTTCTTC. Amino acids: CASSLGRGLGEQFF.

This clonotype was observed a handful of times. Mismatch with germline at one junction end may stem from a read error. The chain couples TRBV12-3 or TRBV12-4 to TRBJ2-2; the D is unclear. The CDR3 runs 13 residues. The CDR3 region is CASSRLSTVELFF. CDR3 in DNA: TGTGCCAGCAGCCGTCTATCGACCGTGGAGCTGTTTTTT.

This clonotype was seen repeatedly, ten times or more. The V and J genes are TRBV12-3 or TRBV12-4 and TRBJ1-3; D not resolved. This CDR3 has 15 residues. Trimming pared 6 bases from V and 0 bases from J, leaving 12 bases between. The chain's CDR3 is CASSPSWNSGNTIYF. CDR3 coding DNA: TGTGCCAGCAGCCCTTCGTGGAACTCTGGAAACACCATATATTTT.

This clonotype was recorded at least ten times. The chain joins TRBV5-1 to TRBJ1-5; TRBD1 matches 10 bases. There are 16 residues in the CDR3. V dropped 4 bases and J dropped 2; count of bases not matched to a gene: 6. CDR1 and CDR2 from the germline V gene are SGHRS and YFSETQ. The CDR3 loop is CASSPGQGDGNQPQHF. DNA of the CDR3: TGCGCCAGCAGCCCAGGACAGGGGGATGGCAATCAGCCCCAGCATTTT.

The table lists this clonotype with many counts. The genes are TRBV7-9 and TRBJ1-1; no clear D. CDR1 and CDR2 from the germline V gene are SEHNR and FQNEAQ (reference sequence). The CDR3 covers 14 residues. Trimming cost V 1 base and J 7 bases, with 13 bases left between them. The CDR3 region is CASSLVGSRGEAFF. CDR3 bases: TGTGCCAGCAGCTTAGTCGGGTCCCGGGGTGAAGCTTTCTTT.

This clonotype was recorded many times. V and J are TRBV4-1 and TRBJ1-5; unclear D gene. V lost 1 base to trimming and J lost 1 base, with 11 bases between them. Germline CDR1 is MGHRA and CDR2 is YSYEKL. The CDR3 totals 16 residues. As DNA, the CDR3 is TGCGCCAGCAGCCAAGCTAGGCAAAACAGCAATCAGCCCCAGCATTTT. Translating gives CASSQARQNSNQPQHF.

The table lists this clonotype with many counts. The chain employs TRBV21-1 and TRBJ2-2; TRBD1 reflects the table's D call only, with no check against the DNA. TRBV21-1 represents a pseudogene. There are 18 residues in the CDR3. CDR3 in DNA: TGTGCCAGCAGCGAGAGAGGGACAGGTCCCTTAAACACCGGGGAGCTGTTTTTT. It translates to CASSERGTGPLNTGELFF.

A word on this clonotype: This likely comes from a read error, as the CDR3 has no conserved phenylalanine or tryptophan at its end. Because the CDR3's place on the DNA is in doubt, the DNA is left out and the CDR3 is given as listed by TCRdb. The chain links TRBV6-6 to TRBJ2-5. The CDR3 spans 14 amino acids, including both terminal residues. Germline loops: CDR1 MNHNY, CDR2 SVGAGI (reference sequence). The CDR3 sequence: CASNYTGGGETRYL.

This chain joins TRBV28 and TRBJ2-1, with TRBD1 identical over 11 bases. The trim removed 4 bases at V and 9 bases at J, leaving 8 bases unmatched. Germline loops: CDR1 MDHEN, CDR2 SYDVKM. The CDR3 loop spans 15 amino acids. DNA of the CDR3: TGTGCCAGCAGTTCGGTTGGACAGGGGGCGTGTGAGCAGTTCTTC. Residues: CASSSVGQGACEQFF.

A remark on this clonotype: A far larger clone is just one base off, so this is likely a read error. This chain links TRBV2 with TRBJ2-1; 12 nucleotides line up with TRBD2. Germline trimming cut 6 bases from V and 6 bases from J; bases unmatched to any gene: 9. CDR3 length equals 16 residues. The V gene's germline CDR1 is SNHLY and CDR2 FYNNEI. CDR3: CASSLAGGPLFNEQFF. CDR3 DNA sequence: TGTGCCAGCAGCCTAGCGGGGGGGCCTCTATTCAATGAGCAGTTCTTC.

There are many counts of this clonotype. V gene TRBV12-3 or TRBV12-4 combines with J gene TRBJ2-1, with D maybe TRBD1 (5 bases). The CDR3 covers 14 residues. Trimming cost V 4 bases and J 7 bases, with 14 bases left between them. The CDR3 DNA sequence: TGTGCCAGCAGTTCGTGGGGCAAAGGGAATGAGCAGTTCTTC. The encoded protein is CASSSWGKGNEQFF.

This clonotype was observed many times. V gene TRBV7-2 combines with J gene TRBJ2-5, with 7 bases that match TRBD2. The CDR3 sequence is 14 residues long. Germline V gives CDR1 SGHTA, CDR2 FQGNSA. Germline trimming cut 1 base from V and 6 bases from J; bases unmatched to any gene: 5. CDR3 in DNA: TGTGCCAGCAGCTTAGAAGGCGGGGGAAAGACCCAGTACTTC. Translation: CASSLEGGGKTQYF.

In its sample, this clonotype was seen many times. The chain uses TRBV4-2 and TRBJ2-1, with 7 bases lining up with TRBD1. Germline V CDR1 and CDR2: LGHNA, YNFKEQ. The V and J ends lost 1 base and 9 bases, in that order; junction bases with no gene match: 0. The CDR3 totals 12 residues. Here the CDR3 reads CASSQGDSEQFF. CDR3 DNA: TGTGCCAGCAGCCAAGGGGACAGTGAGCAGTTCTTC.

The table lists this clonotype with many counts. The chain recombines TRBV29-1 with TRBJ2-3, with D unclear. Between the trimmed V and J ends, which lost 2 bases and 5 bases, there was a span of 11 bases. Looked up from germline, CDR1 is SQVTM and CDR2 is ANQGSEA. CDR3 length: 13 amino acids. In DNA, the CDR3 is TGCAGCGTTGAAATGGGTATCAGAGATACGCAGTATTTT. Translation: CSVEMGIRDTQYF.

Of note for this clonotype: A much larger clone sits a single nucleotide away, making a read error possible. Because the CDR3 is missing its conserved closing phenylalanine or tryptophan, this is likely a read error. The CDR3 DNA reads as TGTGCCAGCAGTCTGGTAGACAGGGGTGGCGAGCAGTACTAC. Its protein is CASSLVDRGGEQYY. The chain recombines TRBV5-4 with TRBJ2-7, with TRBD1 matching over 8 bases. Per the germline V gene, CDR1 is SGHNT and CDR2 is YYREEE (reference sequence). The CDR3 totals 14 residues. Trimming removed 5 bases from V and 6 bases from J; junction bases left unmatched: 10.

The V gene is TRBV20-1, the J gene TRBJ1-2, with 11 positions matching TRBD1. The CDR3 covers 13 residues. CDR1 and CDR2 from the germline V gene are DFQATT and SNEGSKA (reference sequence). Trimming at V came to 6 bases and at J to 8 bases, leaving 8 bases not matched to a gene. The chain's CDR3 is CSAADRGRRGYTF. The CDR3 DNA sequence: TGCAGTGCCGCGGACAGGGGGCGACGCGGCTACACCTTC.